This T cell receptor beta chain comes out of a study of control samples from healthy donors and cancer patients (dated by TCRdb to between 2020 and 2021). The protocol used for the library was the immunoSEQ multiplex PCR assay. TCRdb's version of the immuneACCESS table is confined to in-frame rearrangements and falls short of the full clone set. An unresolved V gene accounts for under half of the shortfall where checked; the remainder is of unknown origin. The sample table shows tens of thousands of clones, and roughly 90% are seen once. Around 1.7% of the sample goes to the ten largest clones. Trimming takes 6 bases from V and 2 bases from J, and the germline ends sit 17 bases apart. Per the germline V gene, SQVTM is the CDR1 and ANQGSEA is the CDR2. Its CDR3 holds 14 amino acids, cysteine through phenylalanine. Only the CDR3 DNA stays, 42 bases, in frame from base 1. Only a few counts were recorded for this clone. Which antigen it targets is not known. Per-nucleotide qualities are absent, and no much larger clonotype sits a single base away.

Sequenced: PBMCs. The receptor comes from a man aged 40-50 years with colorectal cancer. Recombination joined TRBV29-1 with TRBJ2-7, with TRBD1 perhaps the D gene, on 6 matching bases. The CDR3 amino acid sequence is: CSVSKGTLPYEQYF. DNA sequence: TGCAGCGTCTCCAAGGGGACACTTCCCTACGAGCAGTACTTC.